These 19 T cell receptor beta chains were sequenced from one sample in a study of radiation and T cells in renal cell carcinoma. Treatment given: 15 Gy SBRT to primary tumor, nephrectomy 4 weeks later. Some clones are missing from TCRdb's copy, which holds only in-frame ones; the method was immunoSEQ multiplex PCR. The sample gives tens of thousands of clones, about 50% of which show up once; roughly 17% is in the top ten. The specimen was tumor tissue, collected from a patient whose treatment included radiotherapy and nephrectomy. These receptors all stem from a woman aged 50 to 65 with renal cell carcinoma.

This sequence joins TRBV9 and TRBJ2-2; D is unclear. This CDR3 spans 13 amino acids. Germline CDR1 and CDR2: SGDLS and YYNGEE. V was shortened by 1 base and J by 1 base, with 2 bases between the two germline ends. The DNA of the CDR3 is TGTGCCAGCAGCGTATGGAACACCGGGGAGCTGTTTTTT. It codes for CASSVWNTGELFF.

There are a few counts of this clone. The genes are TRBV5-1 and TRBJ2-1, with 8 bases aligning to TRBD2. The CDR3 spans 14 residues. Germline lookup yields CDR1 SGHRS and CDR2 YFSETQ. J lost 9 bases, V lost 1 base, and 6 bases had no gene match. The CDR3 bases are TGCGCCAGCAGCTTGTCGGCGGGGGGTGCTGAGCAGTTCTTC. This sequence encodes CASSLSAGGAEQFF. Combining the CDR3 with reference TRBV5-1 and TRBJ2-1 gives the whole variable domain KAGVTQTPRYLIKTRGQQVTLSCSPISGHRSVSWYQQTPGQGLQFLFEYFSETQRNKGNFPGRFSGRQFSNSRSEMNVSTLELGDSALYLCASSLSAGGAEQFFGPGTRLTVL.

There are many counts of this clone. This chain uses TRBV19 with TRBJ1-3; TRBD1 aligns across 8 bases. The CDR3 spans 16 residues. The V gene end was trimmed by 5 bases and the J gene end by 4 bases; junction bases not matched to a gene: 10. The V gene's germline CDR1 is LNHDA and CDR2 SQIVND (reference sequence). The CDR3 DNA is TGTGCCAGTAGTCCTCCCTTGGACAGGGAAGGAAACACCATATATTTT. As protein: CASSPPLDREGNTIYF.

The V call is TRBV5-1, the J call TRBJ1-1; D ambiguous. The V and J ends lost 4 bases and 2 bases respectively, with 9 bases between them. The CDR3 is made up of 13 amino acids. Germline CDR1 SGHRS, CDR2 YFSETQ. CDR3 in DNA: TGCGCCAGCAGCCCCGACTCTAACACTGAAGCTTTCTTT. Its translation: CASSPDSNTEAFF.

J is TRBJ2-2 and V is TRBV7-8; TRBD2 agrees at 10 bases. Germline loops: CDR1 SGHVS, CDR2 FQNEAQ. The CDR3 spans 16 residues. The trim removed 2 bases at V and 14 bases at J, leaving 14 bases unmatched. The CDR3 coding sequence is TGTGCCAGCAGCTTAACGGTAGCTAGCGGGGGAACGGAACTGTTTTTT. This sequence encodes CASSLTVASGGTELFF.

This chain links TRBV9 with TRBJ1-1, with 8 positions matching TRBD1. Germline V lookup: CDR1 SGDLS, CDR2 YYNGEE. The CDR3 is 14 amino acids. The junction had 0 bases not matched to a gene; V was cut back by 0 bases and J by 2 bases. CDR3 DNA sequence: TGTGCCAGCAGCGTAGCAGGGGGCAACACTGAAGCTTTCTTT. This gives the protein CASSVAGGNTEAFF.

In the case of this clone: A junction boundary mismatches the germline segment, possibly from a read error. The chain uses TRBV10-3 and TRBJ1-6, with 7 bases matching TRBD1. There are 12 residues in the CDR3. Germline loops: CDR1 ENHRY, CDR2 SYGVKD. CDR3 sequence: CAAGQANSPLHF. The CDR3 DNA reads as TGCGCCGCTGGACAGGCTAATTCACCCCTCCACTTT.

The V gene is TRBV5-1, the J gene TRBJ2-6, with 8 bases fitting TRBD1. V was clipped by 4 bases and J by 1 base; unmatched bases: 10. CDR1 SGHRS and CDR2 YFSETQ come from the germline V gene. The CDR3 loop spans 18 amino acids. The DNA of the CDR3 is TGCGCCAGCAGCCCCCGGACAGGGAAGGCTTCTGGGGCCAACGTCCTGACTTTC. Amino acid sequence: CASSPRTGKASGANVLTF.

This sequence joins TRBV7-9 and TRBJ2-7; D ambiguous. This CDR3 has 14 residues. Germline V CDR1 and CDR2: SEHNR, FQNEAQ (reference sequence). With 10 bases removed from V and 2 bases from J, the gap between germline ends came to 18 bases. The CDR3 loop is CATTLGPGTYEQYF. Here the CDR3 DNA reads TGTGCCACTACCCTAGGTCCAGGTACCTACGAGCAGTACTTC. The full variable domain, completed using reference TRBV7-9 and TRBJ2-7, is DTGVSQNPRHKITKRGQNVTFRCDPISEHNRLYWYRQTLGQGPEFLTYFQNEAQLEKSRLLSDRFSAERPKGSFSTLEIQRTEQGDSAMYLCATTLGPGTYEQYFGPGTRLTVT.

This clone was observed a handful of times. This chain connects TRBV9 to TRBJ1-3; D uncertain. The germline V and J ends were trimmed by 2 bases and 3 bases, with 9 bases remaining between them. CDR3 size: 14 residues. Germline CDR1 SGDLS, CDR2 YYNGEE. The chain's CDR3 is CASSVGRVGNTIYF. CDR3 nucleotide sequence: TGTGCCAGCAGCGTGGGCCGGGTTGGAAACACCATATATTTT.

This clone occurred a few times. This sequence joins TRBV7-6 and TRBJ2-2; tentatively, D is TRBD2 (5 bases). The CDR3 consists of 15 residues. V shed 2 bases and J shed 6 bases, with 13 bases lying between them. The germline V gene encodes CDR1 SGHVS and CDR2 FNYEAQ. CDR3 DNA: TGTGCCAGCAGCTTACAAGGAGGTTCGGCCGGGGAGCTGTTTTTT. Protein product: CASSLQGGSAGELFF. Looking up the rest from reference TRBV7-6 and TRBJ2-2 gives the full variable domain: GAGVSQSPRYKVTKRGQDVALRCDPISGHVSLYWYRQALGQGPEFLTYFNYEAQQDKSGLPNDRFSAERPEGSISTLTIQRTEQRDSAMYRCASSLQGGSAGELFFGEGSRLTVL.

Here the CDR3 reads CASSFGLGETEAFF. The DNA of the CDR3 is TGTGCCAGCAGCTTTGGGCTCGGGGAGACTGAAGCTTTCTTT. V and J are TRBV5-6 and TRBJ1-1; D remains ambiguous. The CDR3 runs to 14 residues. Trimming removed 2 bases from V and 5 bases from J, with 13 bases in between. Per germline, CDR1 SGHDT and CDR2 YYEEEE. Full variable domain (rest looked up from reference TRBV5-6 and TRBJ1-1): DAGVTQSPTHLIKTRGQQVTLRCSPKSGHDTVSWYQQALGQGPQFIFQYYEEEERQRGNFPDRFSGHQFPNYSSELNVNALLLGDSALYLCASSFGLGETEAFFGQGTRLTVV.

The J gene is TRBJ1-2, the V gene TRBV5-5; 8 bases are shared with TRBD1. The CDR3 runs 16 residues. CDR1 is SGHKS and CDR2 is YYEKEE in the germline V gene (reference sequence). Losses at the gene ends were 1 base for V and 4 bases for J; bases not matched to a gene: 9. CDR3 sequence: CASSLRATGASYGYTF. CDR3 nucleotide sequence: TGTGCCAGCAGCTTGAGGGCGACAGGGGCATCCTATGGCTACACCTTC.

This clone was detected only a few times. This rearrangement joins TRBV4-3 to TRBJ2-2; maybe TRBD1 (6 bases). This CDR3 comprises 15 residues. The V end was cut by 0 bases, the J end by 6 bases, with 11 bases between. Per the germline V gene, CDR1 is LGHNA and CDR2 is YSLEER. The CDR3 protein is CASSQDSRGAGELFF. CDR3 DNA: TGCGCCAGCAGCCAAGATAGCAGGGGAGCCGGGGAGCTGTTTTTT.

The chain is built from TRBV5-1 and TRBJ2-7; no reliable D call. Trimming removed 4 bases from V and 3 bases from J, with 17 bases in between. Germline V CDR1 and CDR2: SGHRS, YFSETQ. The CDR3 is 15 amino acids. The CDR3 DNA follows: TGCGCCAGCAGCATAGCCCTCGACTGGGACTACGAGCAGTACTTC. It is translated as CASSIALDWDYEQYF.

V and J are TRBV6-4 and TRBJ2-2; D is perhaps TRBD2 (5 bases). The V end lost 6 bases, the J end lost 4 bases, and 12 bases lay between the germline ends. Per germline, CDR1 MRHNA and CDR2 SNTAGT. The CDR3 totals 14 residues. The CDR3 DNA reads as TGTGCCAGCAGGGGAGTAAAGGGCACCGGGGAGCTGTTTTTT. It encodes CASRGVKGTGELFF.

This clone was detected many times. CDR3 nucleotides: TGCGCCAGCAGCCAAGATAGAGGCCACGAGCAGTACTTC. Translation: CASSQDRGHEQYF. The chain links TRBV4-3 to TRBJ2-7, with D hard to call. The V and J ends lost 0 bases and 5 bases respectively, with 8 bases between them. The germline V gene encodes CDR1 LGHNA and CDR2 YSLEER. The CDR3 length is 13 residues.

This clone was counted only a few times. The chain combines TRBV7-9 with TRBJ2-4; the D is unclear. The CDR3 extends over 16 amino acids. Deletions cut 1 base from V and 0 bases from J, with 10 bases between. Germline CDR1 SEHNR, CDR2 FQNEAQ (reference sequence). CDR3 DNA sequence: TGTGCCAGCAGCTTAGAGTACAGCATAGCCAAAAACATTCAGTACTTC. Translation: CASSLEYSIAKNIQYF.

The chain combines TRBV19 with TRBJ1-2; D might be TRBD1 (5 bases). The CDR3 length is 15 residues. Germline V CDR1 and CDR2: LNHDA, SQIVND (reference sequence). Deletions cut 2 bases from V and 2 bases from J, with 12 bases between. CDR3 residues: CASSIIGTGNYGYTF. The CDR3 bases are TGTGCCAGTAGTATAATTGGGACGGGCAACTATGGCTACACCTTC.